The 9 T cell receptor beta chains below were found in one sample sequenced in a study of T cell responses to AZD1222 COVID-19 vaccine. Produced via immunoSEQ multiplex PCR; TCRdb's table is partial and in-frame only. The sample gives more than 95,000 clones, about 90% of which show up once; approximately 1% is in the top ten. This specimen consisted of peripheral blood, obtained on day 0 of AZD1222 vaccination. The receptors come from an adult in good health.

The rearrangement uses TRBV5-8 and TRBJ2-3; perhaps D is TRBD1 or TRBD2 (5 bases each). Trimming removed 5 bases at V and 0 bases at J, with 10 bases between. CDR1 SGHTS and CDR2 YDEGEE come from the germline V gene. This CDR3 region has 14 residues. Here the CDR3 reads CASRGRTSTDTQYF. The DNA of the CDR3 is TGTGCCAGCAGGGGGCGGACTAGCACAGATACGCAGTATTTT.

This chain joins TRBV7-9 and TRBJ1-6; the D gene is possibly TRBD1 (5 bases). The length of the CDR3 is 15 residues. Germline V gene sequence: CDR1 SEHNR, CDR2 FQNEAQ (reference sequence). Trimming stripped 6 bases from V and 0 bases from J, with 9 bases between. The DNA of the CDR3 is TGTGCCAGCAGGATAGACAGCTCCTATAATTCACCCCTCCACTTT. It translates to CASRIDSSYNSPLHF.

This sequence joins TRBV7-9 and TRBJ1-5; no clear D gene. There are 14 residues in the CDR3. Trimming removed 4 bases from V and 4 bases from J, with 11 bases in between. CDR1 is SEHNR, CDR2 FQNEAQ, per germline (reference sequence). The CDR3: CASSSRELNQPQHF. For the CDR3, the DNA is TGTGCCAGCAGCTCCCGGGAGTTAAATCAGCCCCAGCATTTT.

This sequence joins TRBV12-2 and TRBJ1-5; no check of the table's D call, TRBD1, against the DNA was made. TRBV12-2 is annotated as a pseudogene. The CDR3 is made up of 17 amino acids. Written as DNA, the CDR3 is TGTGCAAGTCGCTTAGGTAGAGGAGACAGGGGGCATCAGCCCCAGCATTTT. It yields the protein CASRLGRGDRGHQPQHF.

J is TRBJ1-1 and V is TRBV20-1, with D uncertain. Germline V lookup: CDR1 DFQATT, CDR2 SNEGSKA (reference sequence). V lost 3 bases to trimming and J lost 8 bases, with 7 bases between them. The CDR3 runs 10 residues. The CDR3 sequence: CSASAEEAFF. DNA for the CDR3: TGCAGTGCTAGTGCAGAAGAAGCTTTCTTT.

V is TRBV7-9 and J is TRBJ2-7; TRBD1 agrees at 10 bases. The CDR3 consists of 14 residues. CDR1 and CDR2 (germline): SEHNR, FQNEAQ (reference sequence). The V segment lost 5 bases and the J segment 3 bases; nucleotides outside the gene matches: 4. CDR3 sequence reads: CASSSRDRGYEQYF. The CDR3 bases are TGTGCCAGCAGCAGCCGGGACAGGGGCTACGAGCAGTACTTC.

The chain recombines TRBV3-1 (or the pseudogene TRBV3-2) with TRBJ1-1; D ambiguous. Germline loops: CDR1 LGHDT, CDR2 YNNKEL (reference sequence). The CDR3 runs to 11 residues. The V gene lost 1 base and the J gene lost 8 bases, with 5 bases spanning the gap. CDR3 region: CASSQAREAFF. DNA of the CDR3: TGTGCCAGCAGCCAAGCCAGGGAAGCTTTCTTT.

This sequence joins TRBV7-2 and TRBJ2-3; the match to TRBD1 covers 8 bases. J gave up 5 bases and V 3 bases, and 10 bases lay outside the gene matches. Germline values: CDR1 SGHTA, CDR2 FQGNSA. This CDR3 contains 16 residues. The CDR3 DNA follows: TGTGCCAGCAGCTTTCCAGGGGGCGAAATCTTAGATACGCAGTATTTT. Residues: CASSFPGGEILDTQYF.

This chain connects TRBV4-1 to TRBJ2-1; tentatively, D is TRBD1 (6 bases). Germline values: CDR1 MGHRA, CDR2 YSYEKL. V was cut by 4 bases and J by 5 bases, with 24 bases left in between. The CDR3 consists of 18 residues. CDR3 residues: CASSPIITGTPFHNEQFF. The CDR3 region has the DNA TGCGCCAGCAGCCCCATTATTACAGGGACCCCTTTCCACAATGAGCAGTTCTTC.